These 17 T cell receptor beta chains share one sample of origin, sequenced in a study of blood T cell repertoires in COVID-19. Assay: immunoSEQ multiplex PCR; the TCRdb copy retains only in-frame clones and omits some. This repertoire shows approximately 250,000 clones, 70% to 90% found once; its top ten account for approximately 0.89%. The specimen was peripheral blood. The receptor set was obtained from a man between 35 and 55 years old with acute or convalescent COVID-19.

This chain links TRBV9 with TRBJ2-3; 10 bases agree with TRBD2. Germline-derived CDR1 and CDR2 are SGDLS and YYNGEE. V was pared by 0 bases and J by 7 bases, with 11 bases of the junction left unmatched. The CDR3 sequence is 17 residues long. The chain's CDR3 is CASSVVFERGGPNTQYF. In nucleotides, the CDR3 is TGTGCCAGCAGCGTAGTGTTCGAGCGGGGGGGCCCGAATACGCAGTATTTT.

The chain links TRBV10-3 to TRBJ2-7; D might be TRBD2 (6 bases). Per the germline V gene, CDR1 is ENHRY and CDR2 is SYGVKD. The length of the CDR3 is 12 residues. V was cut by 5 bases and J by 5 bases, with 10 bases left in between. CDR3 sequence reads: CAISPGGHEQYF. CDR3 in DNA: TGTGCCATCAGTCCCGGGGGACACGAGCAGTACTTC.

This chain uses TRBV7-8 with TRBJ1-1; D gene uncertain. The CDR3 is made up of 12 amino acids. Between the trimmed V and J ends, which lost 5 bases and 5 bases, there was a span of 9 bases. Germline CDR1 is SGHVS and CDR2 is FQNEAQ. The DNA for the CDR3 is TGTGCCAGCAGCCAAGGAGGGACTGAAGCTTTCTTT. Residues: CASSQGGTEAFF.

The chain recombines TRBV5-4 with TRBJ2-3; 13 bases fit TRBD2. The CDR3 has 18 amino acids. Losses at the gene ends were 4 bases for V and 1 base for J; bases not matched to a gene: 9. CDR1 is SGHNT, CDR2 YYREEE, per germline (reference sequence). CDR3 sequence (DNA): TGTGCCAGCAGCCAGGGACTAGCGGGACCGGCGGGCACAGATACGCAGTATTTT. Residues: CASSQGLAGPAGTDTQYF.

The V call is TRBV15, the J call TRBJ2-3, with no clear D. Germline V gives CDR1 LNHNV, CDR2 YYDKDF (reference sequence). Trimming cost V 0 bases and J 5 bases, with 3 bases left between them. The CDR3 covers 12 residues. CDR3 DNA sequence: TGTGCCACCAGCAGAGATATAGATACGCAGTATTTT. It encodes CATSRDIDTQYF. Using reference TRBV15 and TRBJ2-3 for the parts outside the CDR3, the full variable domain is DAMVIQNPRYQVTQFGKPVTLSCSQTLNHNVMYWYQQKSSQAPKLLFHYYDKDFNNEADTPDNFQSRRPNTSFCFLDIRSPGLGDTAMYLCATSRDIDTQYFGPGTRLTVL.

This clone has only one observation. The chain couples TRBV29-1 to TRBJ2-6; TRBD1 aligns across 7 bases. The V and J ends lost 5 bases and 0 bases, in that order; junction bases with no gene match: 4. Germline V gene lookup returns CDR1 SQVTM and CDR2 ANQGSEA. CDR3 length: 15 amino acids. CDR3 nucleotide sequence: TGCAGCGTTCCGACAGGGTACTCTGGGGCCAACGTCCTGACTTTC. Encoded protein: CSVPTGYSGANVLTF.

The gene calls are TRBV7-8 and TRBJ1-2, with 7 bases identical to TRBD1. With 5 bases clipped from V and 6 bases from J, the junction kept 6 bases outside the gene matches. This CDR3 spans 13 amino acids. Germline assignment: CDR1 SGHVS and CDR2 FQNEAQ. The CDR3 sequence is CASSAKTGHGYTF. CDR3 bases: TGTGCCAGCAGCGCCAAGACAGGGCATGGCTACACCTTC.

The V and J genes are TRBV29-1 and TRBJ2-3; 9 bases align to TRBD1. V lost 5 bases and J lost 4; bases outside the gene matches: 4. The CDR3 loop spans 13 amino acids. CDR1 and CDR2 from the germline V gene are SQVTM and ANQGSEA. Written as DNA, the CDR3 is TGCAGCGTTAAACAGGGGGCCGCAGATACGCAGTATTTT. Translating it yields CSVKQGAADTQYF.

This chain uses TRBV28 with TRBJ1-4; TRBD1 matches at 8 bases. Germline CDR1 and CDR2: MDHEN and SYDVKM. With 4 bases clipped from V and 7 bases from J, the junction kept 5 bases outside the gene matches. The CDR3 contains 14 residues. The CDR3 spells CASSYTGGGEKLFF. The CDR3, as DNA: TGTGCCAGCAGTTATACAGGGGGGGGTGAAAAACTGTTTTTT. The full variable domain, its missing parts supplied by reference TRBV28 and TRBJ1-4, is DVKVTQSSRYLVKRTGEKVFLECVQDMDHENMFWYRQDPGLGLRLIYFSYDVKMKEKGDIPEGYSVSREKKERFSLILESASTNQTSMYLCASSYTGGGEKLFFGSGTQLSVL.

J is TRBJ2-1 and V is TRBV5-1; unclear D gene. The V gene's germline CDR1 is SGHRS and CDR2 YFSETQ. V lost 7 bases and J lost 0, with 8 bases in between. This CDR3 is 13 amino acids long. CDR3: CASSTSSYNEQFF. The CDR3 region has the DNA TGCGCCAGCTCAACGAGCTCCTACAATGAGCAGTTCTTC.

The rearrangement uses TRBV28 and TRBJ2-3; TRBD1 is a possible D gene (6 bases). The CDR3 consists of 14 residues. V lost 6 bases and J lost 4, with 14 bases in between. Germline V gene data show CDR1 as MDHEN and CDR2 as SYDVKM. The CDR3 nucleotides read TGTGCCAGCAGGCAGGGGTCAGGCGCAGATACGCAGTATTTT. Protein sequence: CASRQGSGADTQYF.

The chain couples TRBV5-1 to TRBJ2-3, with a weak D call TRBD2 (5 bases). The CDR3 length is 12 residues. V was cut by 4 bases and J by 5 bases, with 8 bases left in between. CDR1 and CDR2 from the germline V gene are SGHRS and YFSETQ. This CDR3 is CASSPRGDTQYF. CDR3 nucleotides: TGCGCCAGCAGCCCCCGGGGAGATACGCAGTATTTT.

This clone was seen a handful of times. J is TRBJ1-1 and V is TRBV5-4; D perhaps matches TRBD1 (6 bases). CDR3 length: 18 amino acids. Germline V lookup: CDR1 SGHNT, CDR2 YYREEE (reference sequence). The V and J ends lost 4 bases and 0 bases respectively, with 22 bases between them. Here the CDR3 reads CASSPGGAGAIMNTEAFF. In DNA, the CDR3 is TGTGCCAGCAGCCCGGGGGGTGCAGGGGCGATAATGAACACTGAAGCTTTCTTT.

The J gene is TRBJ2-2, the V gene TRBV5-4; TRBD1 aligns across 9 bases. CDR1 and CDR2 from the germline V gene are SGHNT and YYREEE (reference sequence). CDR3 length: 15 residues. V lost 5 bases and J lost 4; bases outside the gene matches: 6. Written as DNA, the CDR3 is TGTGCCAGCAGTTCCGGGACAGGGAGCACCGGGGAGCTGTTTTTT. Amino acids: CASSSGTGSTGELFF.

V gene TRBV4-1 combines with J gene TRBJ1-5; 7 nucleotides match TRBD1. The trim removed 4 bases at V and 0 bases at J, leaving 3 bases unmatched. The CDR3 covers 15 residues. Germline CDR1 MGHRA, CDR2 YSYEKL. Here the CDR3 reads CASSLRTGSNQPQHF. DNA for the CDR3: TGCGCCAGCAGCCTACGGACAGGTAGCAATCAGCCCCAGCATTTT.

The J gene is TRBJ1-5, the V gene TRBV20-1; D is perhaps TRBD1 (6 bases). The CDR3 sequence is 12 residues long. Looked up from germline, CDR1 is DFQATT and CDR2 is SNEGSKA (reference sequence). Trimming took off 3 bases at V and 7 bases at J, with 10 bases between the two ends. The CDR3 DNA reads TGCAGTGCTAGTCGCAGGGGCCAGCCCCAGCATTTT. Translated: CSASRRGQPQHF.

This chain joins TRBV9 and TRBJ1-6; no clear D. CDR3 length: 15 amino acids. With 0 bases removed from V and 7 bases from J, the gap between germline ends came to 11 bases. Per germline, CDR1 SGDLS and CDR2 YYNGEE. The CDR3 DNA follows: TGTGCCAGCAGCGTAGATGAGGGCTCCAATTCACCCCTCCACTTT. Encoded protein: CASSVDEGSNSPLHF.